A selection of T cell receptor beta chains follows, all from one sample in a study of cytomegalovirus exposure and HLA in healthy donors. Here immunoSEQ multiplex PCR was the method, and the copy in TCRdb shows in-frame clones only, minus some. The sample holds about 130,000 clones, around 70% seen once. Sequences were obtained from PBMCs. Receptor source: a man aged 35-49 years in good health and CMV-seropositive. Each CDR3 is given with its conserved first and last residue. Each record gives: V gene, D gene, J gene, clone size, CDR3 DNA, CDR3 protein. The D gene is left open where the match is weak. A row's size may be missing; if present it is once, few, many or a size class.

TRBV7-2	NA	TRBJ1-1	NA	TGTGCCAGCAGCTTTCGGAGTACTGAAGCTTTCTTT	CASSFRSTEAFF
TRBV5-1	TRBD2	TRBJ2-1	NA	TGCGCCAGCAGCGTAACGGGGGGGGATGAGCAGTTCTTC	CASSVTGGDEQFF
TRBV27	TRBD1	TRBJ2-7	once	TGTGCCAGCAGTTTTTTGGGACAGGGGACCTACGAGCAGTACTTC	CASSFLGQGTYEQYF
TRBV13	TRBD1	TRBJ1-3	NA	TGTGCCAGCAGCCTCCCCCGAGACAGGGGGCGAGGAAACACCATATATTTT	CASSLPRDRGRGNTIYF
TRBV5-1	TRBD2	TRBJ2-2	few	TGCGCCAGCAGCTCCGGACTAGCGGTTAACACCGGGGAGCTGTTTTTT	CASSSGLAVNTGELFF
TRBV5-1	TRBD1	TRBJ1-6	few	TGCGCCAGCAGCTTGAGACCCGGGACAGGGTATAATTCACCCCTCCACTTT	CASSLRPGTGYNSPLHF
TRBV15	TRBD2	TRBJ2-7	few	TGTGCCACCAGCCTTAGCGGGAGAGAGGACGAGCAGTACTTC	CATSLSGREDEQYF
TRBV28	NA	TRBJ1-4	NA	TGTGCCAGCAGCCTCCCCGGAGGAAGTGCTAATGAAAAACTGTTTTTT	CASSLPGGSANEKLFF
TRBV11-3	TRBD1	TRBJ1-1	few	TGTGCCAGCAGCCCCCGGGGACAGGGTGAAGCTTTCTTT	CASSPRGQGEAFF
TRBV7-8	TRBD1	TRBJ2-5	NA	TGTGCCAGCAGCCAAGGGACAGGGGGCCGGGAGACCCAGTACTTC	CASSQGTGGRETQYF
TRBV6-5	TRBD1	TRBJ2-7	NA	TGTGCCAGCAGTTACCAGGGGACAGGCCTCTCCTACGAGCAGTACTTC	CASSYQGTGLSYEQYF
TRBV5-1	NA	TRBJ2-7	NA	TGCGCCAGCAGCCCCCCTGACGGGACAAGGAACGAGCAGTACTTC	CASSPPDGTRNEQYF
TRBV11-2	TRBD2	TRBJ2-3	NA	TGTGCCAGCAGCTTAGAACTAGCGGGGGGCGGTACGCAGTATTTT	CASSLELAGGGTQYF
TRBV29-1	NA	TRBJ1-1	NA	TGCAGCGTTGATTCGGGTTTGAACACTGAAGCTTTCTTT	CSVDSGLNTEAFF
TRBV6-4	NA	TRBJ1-5	NA	TGTGCCAGCACCGATTGGGCAGACCAAGGAAGCAATCAGCCCCAGCATTTT	CASTDWADQGSNQPQHF
TRBV5-8	NA	TRBJ1-5	NA	TGTGCCAGCAGCGCACGAGCCGGGAACGGCCAGCCCCAGCATTTT	CASSARAGNGQPQHF
TRBV5-6	NA	TRBJ2-5	NA	TGTGCCAGCAGCCTAAACGGGCGGGGCGAAGAGACCCAGTACTTC	CASSLNGRGEETQYF
TRBV27	TRBD1	TRBJ1-2	few	TGTGCCAGCAGTTCAGGGGGCGACTACACCTTC	CASSSGGDYTF
TRBV5-1	TRBD1	TRBJ2-1	NA	TGCGCCAGCAGCTCGAAGGGACAGGGGACTGAGCAGTTCTTC	CASSSKGQGTEQFF